A single sample is the source of the 3 T cell receptor beta chains below, sequenced in a study of blood T cell repertoires in COVID-19 (dated by TCRdb to about 2020). Library preparation used the immunoSEQ multiplex PCR assay. The source is immuneACCESS, and TCRdb retained only in-frame sequences with V and J called. Part of the clones is not carried over; for the studies checked, unresolved V genes explain less than half of this, and the remainder is unexplained. The sample has about 140,000 clones on record, 84% of them singletons. The top ten hold about 5.8% of the sample. The sample taken for sequencing was peripheral blood. These receptors were collected from a human donor in a cohort sampled during active COVID-19.

This chain connects TRBV5-4 to TRBJ2-5; 12 bases align to TRBD2. This CDR3 comprises 16 residues. V was clipped by 9 bases and J by 5 bases; unmatched bases: 14. The germline gives CDR1 SGHNT, CDR2 YYREEE (reference sequence). CDR3 sequence: CATGTPLGTSGETQYF. CDR3 nucleotide sequence: TGTGCCACTGGAACACCCCTGGGGACTAGCGGGGAGACCCAGTACTTC.

This chain joins TRBV7-9 and TRBJ1-1, with D hard to call. The V end was cut by 3 bases, the J end by 2 bases, with 7 bases between. Germline CDR1 SEHNR, CDR2 FQNEAQ (reference sequence). This CDR3 is built from 13 residues. The DNA of the CDR3 is TGTGCCAGCAGCTTCAGTACCAACACTGAAGCTTTCTTT. Amino acids: CASSFSTNTEAFF.

V usage is TRBV11-3 and J usage is TRBJ2-2; 8 positions match TRBD1. The CDR3 consists of 16 residues. Germline CDR1 SGHNT, CDR2 YENEEA. V dropped 5 bases and J dropped 3; count of bases not matched to a gene: 8. The CDR3 region is CASSPWTGRYTGELFF. The CDR3 region has the DNA TGTGCCAGCAGCCCCTGGACAGGGAGATACACCGGGGAGCTGTTTTTT.